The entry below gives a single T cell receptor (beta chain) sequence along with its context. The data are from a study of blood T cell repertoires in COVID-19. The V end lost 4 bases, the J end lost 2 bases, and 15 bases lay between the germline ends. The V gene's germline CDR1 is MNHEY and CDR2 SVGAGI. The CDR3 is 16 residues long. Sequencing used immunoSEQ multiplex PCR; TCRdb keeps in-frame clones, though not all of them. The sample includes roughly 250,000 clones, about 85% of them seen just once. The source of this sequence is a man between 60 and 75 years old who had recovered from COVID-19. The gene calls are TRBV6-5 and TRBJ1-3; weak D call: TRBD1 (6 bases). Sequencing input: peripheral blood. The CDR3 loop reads CASSFGGRTPGNTIYF. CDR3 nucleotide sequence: TGTGCCAGCAGTTTTGGGGGCCGTACCCCTGGAAACACCATATATTTT.